Presented here are 23 T cell receptor beta chains from one specimen sequenced in a study of T-cell reconstitution after alpha-beta-depleted transplantation in children. A TCRbeta library incorporating unique molecular identifiers was prepared. TCRdb itself ran the PCR reads through MiXCR, one entry per CDR3 protein. The repertoire holds about 690,000 distinct CDR3 sequences, over 15% seen once, with approximately 1% in the top ten. Sequences were derived from PBMCs from the stem cell graft donor, sampled from the stem cell graft. The receptors here all came from a human donor who donated a stem cell graft to a child with acute myeloid leukemia.

This clonotype was observed many times. The chain combines TRBV7-2 with TRBJ1-3; D is perhaps TRBD1 (6 bases). This CDR3 has 14 residues. Trimming pared 5 bases from V and 0 bases from J, leaving 8 bases between. Germline CDR1 and CDR2: SGHTA and FQGNSA. CDR3 sequence reads: CASSRTVSGNTIYF. The DNA for the CDR3 is TGTGCCAGCAGCCGGACAGTCTCTGGAAACACCATATATTTT.

This clonotype was detected ten times or more. This chain joins TRBV7-2 and TRBJ1-1; D is ambiguous. Germline V gene lookup returns CDR1 SGHTA and CDR2 FQGNSA. V gave up 4 bases and J gave up 2 bases, with 5 bases separating them. CDR3 length: 12 amino acids. CDR3 in amino acids: CASSSPNTEAFF. CDR3 nucleotide sequence: TGTGCCAGCAGCTCTCCCAACACTGAAGCTTTCTTT.

This clonotype was seen a few times. The DNA for the CDR3 is TGTGCCAGCACCCTCACAGGGAATTCACCCCTCCACTTT. This translates into CASTLTGNSPLHF. V and J are TRBV12-3 or TRBV12-4 and TRBJ1-6; tentatively, D is TRBD1 (6 bases). V was trimmed by 7 bases and J by 7 bases, leaving 11 bases between them. The CDR3 sequence is 13 residues long.

This clonotype was counted many times. The CDR3 loop is CAISKDGYSNQPQHF. The CDR3 bases are TGTGCCATCAGTAAGGACGGTTATAGCAATCAGCCCCAGCATTTT. This rearrangement joins TRBV10-3 to TRBJ1-5; D is undetermined. This CDR3 is built from 15 residues. V lost 5 bases and J lost 0, with 11 bases in between. The germline CDR1 and CDR2 sequences are ENHRY and SYGVKD.

Many counts were recorded for this clonotype. This chain uses TRBV29-1 with TRBJ1-1; D is ambiguous. The CDR3 runs 13 residues. V was cut by 1 base and J by 0 bases, with 6 bases left in between. Germline V gene lookup returns CDR1 SQVTM and CDR2 ANQGSEA. For the CDR3, the DNA is TGCAGCGTTGAAGGGGGTCTGAACACTGAAGCTTTCTTT. Translating it yields CSVEGGLNTEAFF.

Ten or more counts support this clonotype. The chain joins TRBV20-1 to TRBJ2-1; TRBD2 aligns across 7 bases. Germline V CDR1 and CDR2: DFQATT, SNEGSKA (reference sequence). The CDR3 loop spans 16 amino acids. V was clipped by 3 bases and J by 4 bases; unmatched bases: 12. The CDR3 coding sequence is TGCAGTGCTAGTCCTTTGATAAGCGGGGTTTACAATGAGCAGTTCTTC. Translated: CSASPLISGVYNEQFF.

In this sample, this clonotype turned up many times. This CDR3 is CASSLGQGSDEQYV. The CDR3 DNA reads as TGCGCCAGCAGCTTGGGGCAGGGGAGCGACGAGCAGTACGTC. V gene TRBV5-1 combines with J gene TRBJ2-7; D is possibly TRBD1 (6 bases). Germline values: CDR1 SGHRS, CDR2 YFSETQ. The CDR3 length is 14 residues. The V end was cut by 0 bases, the J end by 5 bases, with 12 bases between.

The chain uses TRBV5-1 and TRBJ2-1; possible D gene TRBD1, 6 bases. The CDR3 has 13 amino acids. Trimming removed 2 bases from V and 6 bases from J, with 9 bases in between. Germline V gene sequence: CDR1 SGHRS, CDR2 YFSETQ. The DNA for the CDR3 is TGCGCCAGCAGCTTTACAGGGTTCAATGAGCAGTTCTTC. This translates into CASSFTGFNEQFF.

The J gene is TRBJ2-7, the V gene TRBV12-3 or TRBV12-4; weak D call: TRBD2 (7 bases). The CDR3 runs to 15 residues. V was clipped by 3 bases and J by 3 bases, with 15 bases between them. The CDR3: CASSFRGGTYYEQYF. The DNA for the CDR3 is TGTGCCAGCAGTTTTAGGGGGGGGACCTACTACGAGCAGTACTTC.

This clonotype came up once. The chain combines TRBV7-2 with TRBJ1-5; D not resolved. The CDR3 is 15 residues long. Trimming shortened V by 1 base and J by 7 bases, and 14 bases separated the two germline ends. Germline V gene lookup returns CDR1 SGHTA and CDR2 FQGNSA. The DNA of the CDR3 is TGTGCCAGCAGCTTAGGGGGTCGGCCTACACAGCCCCAGCATTTT. This encodes CASSLGGRPTQPQHF.

This clonotype was observed at least ten times. The chain employs TRBV5-1 and TRBJ1-1, with D possibly being TRBD1 (5 bases). CDR3 length: 11 amino acids. Trimming left V 0 bases short and J 8 bases short, with 5 bases between. CDR1 SGHRS and CDR2 YFSETQ come from the germline V gene. This chain's CDR3 is CASSLGDEAFF. DNA for the CDR3: TGCGCCAGCAGCTTGGGGGACGAAGCTTTCTTT. Supplemented by reference TRBV5-1 and TRBJ1-1, the full variable domain reads KAGVTQTPRYLIKTRGQQVTLSCSPISGHRSVSWYQQTPGQGLQFLFEYFSETQRNKGNFPGRFSGRQFSNSRSEMNVSTLELGDSALYLCASSLGDEAFFGQGTRLTVV.

This clonotype was seen more than once but under ten times. Written as DNA, the CDR3 is TGCGCCAGCAGTTTCGGGGACAGGGGATGGGAAAAACTGTTTTTT. As protein: CASSFGDRGWEKLFF. The chain couples TRBV5-1 to TRBJ1-4; 10 bases align to TRBD1. Trimming cost V 5 bases and J 8 bases; bases outside gene matches: 9. The V gene's germline CDR1 is SGHRS and CDR2 YFSETQ. This CDR3 comprises 15 residues.

This clonotype was detected only a few times. V and J are TRBV2 and TRBJ1-5, with D possibly TRBD1 on 6 matching bases. The length of the CDR3 is 15 residues. Germline V CDR1 and CDR2: SNHLY, FYNNEI. The germline V and J ends were trimmed by 1 base and 6 bases, with 13 bases remaining between them. The CDR3 protein is CASSEGGQGSQPQHF. The CDR3 bases are TGTGCCAGCAGTGAAGGTGGGCAGGGGAGTCAGCCCCAGCATTTT.

The chain is built from TRBV7-2 and TRBJ2-1; D tentatively reads TRBD1 or TRBD2 (6 bases each). The CDR3 contains 17 residues. CDR1 and CDR2 (germline): SGHTA, FQGNSA. Between the trimmed V and J ends, which lost 1 base and 5 bases, there was a span of 18 bases. In DNA, the CDR3 is TGTGCCAGCAGCTTAGTAGTGTCGGGGGCCGGAGACAATGAGCAGTTCTTC. It codes for CASSLVVSGAGDNEQFF.

V usage is TRBV7-2 and J usage is TRBJ2-1, with 13 nucleotides matching TRBD2. V dropped 0 bases and J dropped 9; count of bases not matched to a gene: 5. Germline CDR1 is SGHTA and CDR2 is FQGNSA. The CDR3 contains 16 residues. CDR3 loop: CASSLARTSGGGEQFF. The CDR3 DNA follows: TGTGCCAGCAGCTTAGCCCGGACTAGCGGGGGTGGTGAGCAGTTCTTC. Full variable domain (remainder filled in from reference TRBV7-2 and TRBJ2-1): GAGVSQSPSNKVTEKGKDVELRCDPISGHTALYWYRQSLGQGLEFLIYFQGNSAPDKSGLPSDRFSAERTGGSVSTLTIQRTQQEDSAVYLCASSLARTSGGGEQFFGPGTRLTVL.

This clonotype was picked up many times. This rearrangement joins TRBV7-2 to TRBJ2-5, with D unclear. The V gene's germline CDR1 is SGHTA and CDR2 FQGNSA. V lost 5 bases and J lost 2, with 15 bases in between. The CDR3 sequence is 15 residues long. The DNA of the CDR3 is TGTGCCAGCAGCCTATCCTCCACACGACAAGAGACCCAGTACTTC. Protein: CASSLSSTRQETQYF.

The chain joins TRBV12-3 or TRBV12-4 to TRBJ1-1; D uncertain. This CDR3 contains 15 residues. V lost 6 bases, J lost 2 bases, and 16 bases lay in between. The CDR3 coding sequence is TGTGCCAGCAGCCACACCTCGACACGAAACACTGAAGCTTTCTTT. It translates to CASSHTSTRNTEAFF.

This clonotype has at least ten counts. This chain uses TRBV7-2 with TRBJ1-6, with D uncertain. V lost 2 bases and J lost 7, with 12 bases in between. This CDR3 has 15 residues. Looked up from germline, CDR1 is SGHTA and CDR2 is FQGNSA. The CDR3 DNA reads TGTGCCAGCAGCTTAAATTGGGGTCCGAATTCACCCCTCCACTTT. Translation: CASSLNWGPNSPLHF.

The chain has TRBV15 and TRBJ2-5; D is unclear. Between the trimmed V and J ends, which lost 4 bases and 1 base, there was a span of 10 bases. The CDR3 contains 14 residues. Looked up from germline, CDR1 is LNHNV and CDR2 is YYDKDF (reference sequence). The CDR3 protein is CATSTWTPQETQYF. The CDR3 DNA reads as TGTGCCACCAGCACGTGGACCCCCCAAGAGACCCAGTACTTC.

The rearrangement joins TRBV7-2 to TRBJ2-5; D possibly corresponds to TRBD2 (6 bases). Germline V lookup: CDR1 SGHTA, CDR2 FQGNSA. The CDR3 contains 15 residues. The V end lost 5 bases, the J end lost 4 bases, and 17 bases lay between the germline ends. Here the CDR3 DNA reads TGTGCCAGCAGCGCGGGACGGCCCTCGCGAGAGACCCAGTACTTC. Residues: CASSAGRPSRETQYF.

A word on this clonotype: Germline and junction disagree at one end, which may indicate a read error. The chain has TRBV15 and TRBJ1-1; D possibly corresponds to TRBD1 (5 bases). This CDR3 has 15 amino acids. CDR1 is LNHNV, CDR2 YYDKDF, per germline (reference sequence). The CDR3 DNA is TGTGCCACCAGGAGAGATCGGGGACGGAACACTGAAGCTTTCTTT. Protein product: CATRRDRGRNTEAFF. Full variable domain (outside the CDR3, taken from reference TRBV15 and TRBJ1-1): DAMVIQNPRYQVTQFGKPVTLSCSQTLNHNVMYWYQQKSSQAPKLLFHYYDKDFNNEADTPDNFQSRRPNTSFCFLDIRSPGLGDTAMYLCATRRDRGRNTEAFFGQGTRLTVV.

Ten or more counts support this clonotype. The rearrangement joins TRBV20-1 to TRBJ2-7; 7 nucleotides line up with TRBD1. The V and J ends lost 6 bases and 2 bases, in that order; junction bases with no gene match: 4. Germline V lookup: CDR1 DFQATT, CDR2 SNEGSKA (reference sequence). The CDR3 has 12 residues. CDR3 DNA: TGCAGTGCCATCCAGGGGGCCTACGAGCAGTACTTC. This gives the protein CSAIQGAYEQYF.

This clonotype was counted between two and nine times. The V and J genes are TRBV7-2 and TRBJ1-2, with 10 bases identical to TRBD1. This CDR3 is 16 amino acids long. The V gene end was trimmed by 2 bases and the J gene end by 5 bases; junction bases not matched to a gene: 8. Germline V gene lookup returns CDR1 SGHTA and CDR2 FQGNSA. The CDR3 is CASSLMRQGAGYGYTF. The CDR3 nucleotides are TGTGCCAGCAGCTTAATGCGACAGGGGGCGGGGTATGGCTACACCTTC.